This TCR beta chain was identified in a study of shared T cell receptors in the human thymus. Germline V CDR1 and CDR2: MDHEN, SYDVKM. V trimming: 6 bases; J trimming: 0 bases; junction bases outside the gene matches: 10. CDR3 length: 19 amino acids. The protocol was immunoSEQ multiplex PCR, while the TCRdb copy is restricted to in-frame clones and leaves out a portion. The data contain 500,000 to 850,000 clones, approximately 89% of them singletons. This sample also belongs to another study, concerning human thymus T cells. That source adds: Thymic repertoires of unrelated individuals were reported in related research to overlap highly.

The sequence was obtained from a boy younger than two with a congenital heart defect. The sequencing input was thymocytes. The V call is TRBV28, the J call TRBJ2-2, with TRBD2 matching over 13 bases. The CDR3 nucleotides are TGTGCCAGCAGGAATCCGGGACTAGCGGGAACCCCGAACACCGGGGAGCTGTTTTTT. This codes for CASRNPGLAGTPNTGELFF. The whole variable domain, remainder taken from reference TRBV28 and TRBJ2-2, is DVKVTQSSRYLVKRTGEKVFLECVQDMDHENMFWYRQDPGLGLRLIYFSYDVKMKEKGDIPEGYSVSREKKERFSLILESASTNQTSMYLCASRNPGLAGTPNTGELFFGEGSRLTVL.